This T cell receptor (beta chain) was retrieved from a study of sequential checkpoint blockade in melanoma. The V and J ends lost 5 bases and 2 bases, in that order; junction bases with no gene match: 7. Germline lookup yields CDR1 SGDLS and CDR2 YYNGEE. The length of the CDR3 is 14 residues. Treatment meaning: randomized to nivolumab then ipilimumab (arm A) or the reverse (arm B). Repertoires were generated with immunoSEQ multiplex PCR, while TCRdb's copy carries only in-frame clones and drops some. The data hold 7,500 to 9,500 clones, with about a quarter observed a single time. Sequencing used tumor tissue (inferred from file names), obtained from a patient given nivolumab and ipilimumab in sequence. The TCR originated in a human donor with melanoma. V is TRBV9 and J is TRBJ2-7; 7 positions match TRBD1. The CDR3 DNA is TGTGCCAGCAGGACTACAGGGGTCGCCTACGAGCAGTACTTC. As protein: CASRTTGVAYEQYF.